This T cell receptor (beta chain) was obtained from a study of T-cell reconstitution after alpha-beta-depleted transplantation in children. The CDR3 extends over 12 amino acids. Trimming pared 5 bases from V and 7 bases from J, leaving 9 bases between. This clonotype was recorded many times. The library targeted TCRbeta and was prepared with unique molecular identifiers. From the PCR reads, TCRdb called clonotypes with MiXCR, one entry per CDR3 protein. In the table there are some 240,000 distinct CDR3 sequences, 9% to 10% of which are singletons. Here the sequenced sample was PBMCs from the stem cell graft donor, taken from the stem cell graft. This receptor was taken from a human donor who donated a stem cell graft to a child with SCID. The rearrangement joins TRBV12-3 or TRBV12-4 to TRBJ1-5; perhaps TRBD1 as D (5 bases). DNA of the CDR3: TGTGCCAGCAGTCCCGACAGCCAGCCCCAGCATTTT. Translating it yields CASSPDSQPQHF.